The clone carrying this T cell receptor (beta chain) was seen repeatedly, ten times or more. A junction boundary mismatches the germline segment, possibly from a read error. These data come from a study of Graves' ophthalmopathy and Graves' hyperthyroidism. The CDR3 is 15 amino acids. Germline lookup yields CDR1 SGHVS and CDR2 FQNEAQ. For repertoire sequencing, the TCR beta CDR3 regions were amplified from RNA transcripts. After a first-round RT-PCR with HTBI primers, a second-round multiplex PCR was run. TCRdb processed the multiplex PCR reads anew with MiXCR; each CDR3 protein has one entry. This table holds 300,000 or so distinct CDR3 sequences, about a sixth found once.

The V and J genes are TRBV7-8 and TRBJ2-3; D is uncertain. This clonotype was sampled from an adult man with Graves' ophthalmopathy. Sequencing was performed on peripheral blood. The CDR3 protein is CASSLNGLSTDAQYF. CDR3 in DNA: TGTGCCAGCAGCTTAAACGGCCTCAGCACAGATGCGCAGTATTTT.